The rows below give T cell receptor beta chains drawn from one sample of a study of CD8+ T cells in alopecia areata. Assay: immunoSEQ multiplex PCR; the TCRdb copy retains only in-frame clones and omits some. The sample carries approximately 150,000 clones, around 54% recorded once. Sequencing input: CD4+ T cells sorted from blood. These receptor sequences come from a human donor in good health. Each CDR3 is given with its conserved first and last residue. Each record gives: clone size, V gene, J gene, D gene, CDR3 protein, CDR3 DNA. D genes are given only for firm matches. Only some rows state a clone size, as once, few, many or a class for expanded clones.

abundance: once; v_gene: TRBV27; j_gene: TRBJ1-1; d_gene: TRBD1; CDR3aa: CASSLRQGIPNTEAFF; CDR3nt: TGTGCCAGCAGTCTACGACAGGGGATACCGAACACTGAAGCTTTCTTT
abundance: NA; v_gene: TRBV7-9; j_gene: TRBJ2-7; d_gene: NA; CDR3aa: CASSLFEGGEQYF; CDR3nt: TGTGCCAGCAGCTTATTTGAGGGCGGCGAGCAGTACTTC
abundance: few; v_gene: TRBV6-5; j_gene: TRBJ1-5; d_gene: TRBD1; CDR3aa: CASSLSGGNQPQHF; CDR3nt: TGTGCCAGCAGTTTGTCAGGGGGGAATCAGCCCCAGCATTTT
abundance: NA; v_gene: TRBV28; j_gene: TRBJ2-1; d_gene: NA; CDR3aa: CASSFESEQFF; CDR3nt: TGTGCCAGCAGTTTTGAGTCTGAGCAGTTCTTC
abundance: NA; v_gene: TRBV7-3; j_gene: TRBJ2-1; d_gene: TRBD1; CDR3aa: CASSPGQGARGEQFF; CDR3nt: TGTGCCAGCAGCCCGGGACAGGGGGCGCGTGGTGAGCAGTTCTTC
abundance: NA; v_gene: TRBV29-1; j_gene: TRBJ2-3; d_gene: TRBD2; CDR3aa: CSVQRASGRTDTQYF; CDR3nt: TGCAGCGTTCAGAGGGCTAGCGGCCGTACAGATACGCAGTATTTT
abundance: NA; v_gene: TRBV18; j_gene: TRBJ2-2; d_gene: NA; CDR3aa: CASSPAGELFF; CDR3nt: TGTGCCAGCTCACCAGCCGGGGAGCTGTTTTTT
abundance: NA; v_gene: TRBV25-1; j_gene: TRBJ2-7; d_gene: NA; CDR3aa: CASSAAGTSTYEQYF; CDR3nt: TGTGCCAGCAGTGCGGCCGGGACAAGTACCTACGAGCAGTACTTC
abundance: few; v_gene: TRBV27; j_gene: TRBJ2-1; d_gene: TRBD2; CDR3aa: CASSLKGLAASYNEQFF; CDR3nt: TGTGCCAGCAGCCTAAAGGGACTAGCGGCCTCCTACAATGAGCAGTTCTTC
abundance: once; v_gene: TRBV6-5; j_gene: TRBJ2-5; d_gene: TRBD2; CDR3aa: CASSGGREETQYF; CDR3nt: TGTGCCAGCTCGGGAGGGAGGGAAGAGACCCAGTACTTC
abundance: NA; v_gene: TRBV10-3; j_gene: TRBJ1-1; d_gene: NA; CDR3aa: CATGTGMNTEAFF; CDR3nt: TGTGCCACTGGGACGGGTATGAACACTGAAGCTTTCTTT
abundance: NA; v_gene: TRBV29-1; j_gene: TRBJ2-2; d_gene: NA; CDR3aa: CSVGEGVHGELFF; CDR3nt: TGCAGCGTTGGCGAGGGGGTCCACGGGGAGCTGTTTTTT
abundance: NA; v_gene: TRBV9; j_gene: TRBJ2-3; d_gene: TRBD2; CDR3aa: CASSVAGGLADTQYF; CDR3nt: TGTGCCAGCAGCGTAGCGGGAGGTCTCGCAGATACGCAGTATTTT
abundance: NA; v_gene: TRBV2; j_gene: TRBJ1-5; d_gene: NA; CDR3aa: CASSENLGPWAQHF; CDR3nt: TGTGCCAGCAGTGAAAATCTGGGTCCCTGGGCCCAGCATTTT
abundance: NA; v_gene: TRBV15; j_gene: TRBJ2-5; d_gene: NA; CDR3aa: CATSIAEQETQYF; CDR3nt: TGTGCCACCAGCATTGCGGAGCAAGAGACCCAGTACTTC
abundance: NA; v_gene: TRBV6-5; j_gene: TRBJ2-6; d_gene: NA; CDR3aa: CASSYFGAGGANVLTF; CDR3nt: TGTGCCAGCAGTTACTTCGGGGCAGGTGGGGCCAACGTCCTGACTTTC
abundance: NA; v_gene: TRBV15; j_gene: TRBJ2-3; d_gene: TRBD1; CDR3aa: CATSGGTGRAMAF; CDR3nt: TGTGCCACCAGCGGTGGGACAGGGCGAGCAATGGCTTTC
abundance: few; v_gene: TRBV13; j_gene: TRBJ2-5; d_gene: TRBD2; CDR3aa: CASSLASGSRTQYF; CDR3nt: TGTGCCAGCAGCTTAGCTAGCGGGTCGAGAACCCAGTACTTC
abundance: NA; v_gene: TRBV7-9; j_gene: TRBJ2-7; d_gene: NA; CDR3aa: CASSSFRGQGVQYF; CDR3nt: TGTGCCAGCAGCTCTTTCCGTGGGCAGGGTGTGCAGTACTTC
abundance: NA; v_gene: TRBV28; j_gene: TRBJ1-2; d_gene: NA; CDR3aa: CASSYGNYGYTF; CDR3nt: TGTGCCAGCAGTTACGGGAACTATGGCTACACCTTC
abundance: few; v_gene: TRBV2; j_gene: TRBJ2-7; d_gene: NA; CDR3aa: CASSEQDTEQYF; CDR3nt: TGTGCCAGCAGTGAACAGGACACCGAGCAGTACTTC
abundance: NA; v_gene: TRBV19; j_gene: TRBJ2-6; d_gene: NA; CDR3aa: CASKTQSGANVLTF; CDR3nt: TGTGCCAGTAAAACTCAATCGGGGGCCAACGTCCTGACTTTC
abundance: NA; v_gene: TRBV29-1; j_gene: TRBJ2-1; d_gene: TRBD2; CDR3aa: CSVQKRLASYNEQFF; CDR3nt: TGCAGCGTTCAGAAGAGACTAGCGTCCTACAATGAGCAGTTCTTC
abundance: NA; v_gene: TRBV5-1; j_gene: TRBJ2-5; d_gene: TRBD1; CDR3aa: CASSTGGGETQYF; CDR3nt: TGCGCCAGCAGCACAGGGGGCGGAGAGACCCAGTACTTC
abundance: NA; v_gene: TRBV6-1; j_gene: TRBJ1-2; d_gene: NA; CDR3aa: CASSQGRRANYGYTF; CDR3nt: TGTGCCAGCAGTCAGGGACGGAGAGCTAACTATGGCTACACCTTC
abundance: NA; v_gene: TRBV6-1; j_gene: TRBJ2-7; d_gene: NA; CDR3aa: CASSEKWQKDF; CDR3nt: TGTGCCAGCAGTGAAAAGTGGCAGAAAGACTTC
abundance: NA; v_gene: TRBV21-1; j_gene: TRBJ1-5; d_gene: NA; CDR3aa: CASSPKGVRVNSNQPQHF; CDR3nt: TGTGCCAGCAGCCCGAAAGGGGTCAGAGTTAATAGCAATCAGCCCCAGCATTTT
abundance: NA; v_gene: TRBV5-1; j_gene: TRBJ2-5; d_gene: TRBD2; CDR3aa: CASSVQPSGSGETQYF; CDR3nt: TGCGCCAGCAGCGTCCAACCTAGCGGGAGTGGAGAGACCCAGTACTTC